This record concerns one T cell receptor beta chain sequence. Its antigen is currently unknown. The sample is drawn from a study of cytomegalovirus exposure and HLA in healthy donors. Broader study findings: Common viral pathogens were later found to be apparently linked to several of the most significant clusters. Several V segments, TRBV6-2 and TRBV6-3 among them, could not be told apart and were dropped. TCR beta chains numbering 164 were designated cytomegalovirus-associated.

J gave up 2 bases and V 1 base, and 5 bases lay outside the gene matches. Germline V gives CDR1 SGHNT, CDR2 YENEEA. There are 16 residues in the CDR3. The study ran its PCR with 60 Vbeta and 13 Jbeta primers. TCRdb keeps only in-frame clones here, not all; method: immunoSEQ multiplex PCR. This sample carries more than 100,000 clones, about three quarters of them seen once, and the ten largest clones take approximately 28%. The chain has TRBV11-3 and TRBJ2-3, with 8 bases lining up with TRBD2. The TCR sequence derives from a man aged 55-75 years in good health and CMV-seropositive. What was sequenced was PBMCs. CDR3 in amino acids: CASSLGREEDTDTQYF. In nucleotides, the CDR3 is TGTGCCAGCAGCTTAGGGCGGGAGGAGGACACAGATACGCAGTATTTT.